This TCR beta chain was retrieved from a study of cytomegalovirus exposure and HLA in healthy donors. Study as a whole: A subsequent analysis reported that the 95 to 150 validation repertoires were produced on the same platform that had also been used for the roughly 710 first-cohort repertoires.

The repertoire was sequenced with immunoSEQ multiplex PCR; TCRdb's copy has only in-frame clones and lacks some. The table has fewer than 70,000 clones, about 96% seen once. The CDR3 spans 15 residues. Germline V gene data show CDR1 as SGDLS and CDR2 as YYNGEE. Trimming removed 4 bases from V and 5 bases from J, with 18 bases in between. Findings and caveats of the study: Among TCR beta chains, those listed as cytomegalovirus-associated numbered some 170.

In its sample, this clone was seen once. Its antigen is currently unknown. The sequencing sample was made of PBMCs. The rearrangement joins TRBV9 to TRBJ1-1, with D possibly matching TRBD1 (6 bases). The origin of this receptor is a man aged 18 to 30 in good health and CMV-seronegative. The CDR3 loop is CASSPTNQGSTEAFF. The CDR3 region has the DNA TGTGCCAGCAGCCCGACAAATCAGGGGTCAACTGAAGCTTTCTTT.